Listed here are 19 T cell receptor beta chains from one sample, sequenced in a study of blood T cell repertoires in COVID-19. Sequencing was performed with immunoSEQ multiplex PCR; in TCRdb, only in-frame clones are kept and a portion is missing. The sample lists some 150,000 clones; around 83% were seen once. Sequences were obtained from peripheral blood. These receptors were obtained from a human donor in a cohort sampled during active COVID-19.

This clone occurred a few times. The chain couples TRBV2 to TRBJ2-7; 7 nucleotides match TRBD2. Germline V gene lookup returns CDR1 SNHLY and CDR2 FYNNEI. Germline trimming cut 2 bases from V and 3 bases from J; bases unmatched to any gene: 7. The CDR3 spans 15 residues. CDR3 residues: CASSERLAVLYEQYF. CDR3 in DNA: TGTGCCAGCAGTGAAAGGCTAGCGGTCCTCTACGAGCAGTACTTC.

This chain joins TRBV9 and TRBJ1-2, with D perhaps TRBD1 (5 bases). V gave up 2 bases and J gave up 8 bases, with 19 bases separating them. Germline loops: CDR1 SGDLS, CDR2 YYNGEE. The CDR3 covers 15 residues. The CDR3 DNA is TGTGCCAGCAGCGTCTACTGGCAGGGAAAGGGCGGCTACACCTTC. Its translation: CASSVYWQGKGGYTF.

V gene TRBV5-1 combines with J gene TRBJ2-6; tentative D call: TRBD1 (5 bases). V was trimmed by 0 bases and J by 1 base, leaving 8 bases between them. The CDR3 extends over 16 amino acids. Germline V gives CDR1 SGHRS, CDR2 YFSETQ. CDR3 protein: CASSLAPGSGANVLTF. In DNA, the CDR3 is TGCGCCAGCAGCTTGGCACCAGGGTCTGGGGCCAACGTCCTGACTTTC.

The chain recombines TRBV7-2 with TRBJ2-2; D is perhaps TRBD2 (5 bases). Germline assignment: CDR1 SGHTA and CDR2 FQGNSA. V lost 5 bases and J lost 1, with 17 bases in between. This CDR3 contains 17 residues. CDR3 sequence: CASSPSQSGENTGELFF. CDR3 nucleotides: TGTGCCAGCAGCCCTTCTCAAAGCGGAGAGAACACCGGGGAGCTGTTTTTT.

The V gene is TRBV5-6, the J gene TRBJ1-5; the D is unclear. CDR1 is SGHDT and CDR2 is YYEEEE in the germline V gene. Trimming took 1 base from V and 3 from J, leaving 8 bases between them. The CDR3 loop spans 14 amino acids. The CDR3, as DNA: TGTGCCAGCAGCTTGTACAGCCTCAATCAGCCCCAGCATTTT. Translation: CASSLYSLNQPQHF.

The chain joins TRBV7-2 to TRBJ2-2, with D unclear. With 1 base removed from V and 1 base from J, the gap between germline ends came to 7 bases. CDR1 is SGHTA and CDR2 is FQGNSA in the germline V gene. This CDR3 has 15 residues. CDR3 sequence (DNA): TGTGCCAGCAGCTTAGTCCCAGAGAACACCGGGGAGCTGTTTTTT. The encoded protein is CASSLVPENTGELFF.

The gene calls are TRBV6-5 and TRBJ2-1; 8 nucleotides line up with TRBD2. The germline gives CDR1 MNHEY, CDR2 SVGAGI. This CDR3 is 13 amino acids long. After removal of 4 bases from V and 7 bases from J, the junction contained 3 bases not matched to a gene. In DNA, the CDR3 is TGTGCCAGCAGTTGGGCTAGCGGGAATGAGCAGTTCTTC. Its translation is CASSWASGNEQFF.

The V gene is TRBV7-9, the J gene TRBJ2-2; 8 bases fit TRBD1. J was trimmed by 6 bases and V by 1 base; bases with no gene match: 4. Germline lookup yields CDR1 SEHNR and CDR2 FQNEAQ (reference sequence). The CDR3 spans 15 residues. This chain's CDR3 is CASSLGDRGAGELFF. The DNA of the CDR3 is TGTGCCAGCAGCTTAGGTGACAGGGGAGCCGGGGAGCTGTTTTTT.

The chain has TRBV20-1 and TRBJ2-1; TRBD2 matches at 10 bases. J lost 2 bases, V lost 3 bases, and 7 bases had no gene match. CDR3 length equals 16 residues. Germline lookup yields CDR1 DFQATT and CDR2 SNEGSKA (reference sequence). CDR3 DNA sequence: TGCAGTGCTAGTGCTGGACTAGCGGCCACCTACAATGAGCAGTTCTTC. Protein product: CSASAGLAATYNEQFF.

The chain employs TRBV27 and TRBJ2-7, with D possibly TRBD2 on 7 matching bases. The CDR3 totals 16 residues. In germline, CDR1 is MNHEY, CDR2 SMNVEV (reference sequence). V was clipped by 6 bases and J by 0 bases, with 18 bases between them. DNA for the CDR3: TGTGCCAGCAGCCGGGGAGGGGGGTTTAGCTCCTACGAGCAGTACTTC. This codes for CASSRGGGFSSYEQYF.

The genes are TRBV19 and TRBJ1-4; D remains unclear. The CDR3 sequence is 16 residues long. V shed 6 bases and J shed 1 base, with 15 bases lying between them. CDR1 and CDR2 from the germline V gene are LNHDA and SQIVND (reference sequence). In DNA, the CDR3 is TGTGCCAGTAGCCAAATCGCCGGGGTAACTAATGAAAAACTGTTTTTT. Translating it yields CASSQIAGVTNEKLFF.

The CDR3 region has the DNA TGTGCCAGCAGACAGGACAGGGAACAGCCCCAGCATTTT. It translates to CASRQDREQPQHF. V and J are TRBV6-5 and TRBJ1-5; TRBD1 matches 8 bases. Losses at the gene ends were 6 bases for V and 7 bases for J; bases not matched to a gene: 5. Germline values: CDR1 MNHEY, CDR2 SVGAGI. The CDR3 is 13 amino acids.

The gene calls are TRBV10-2 and TRBJ1-1; D remains ambiguous. CDR3 length: 11 residues. Deletions cut 8 bases from V and 1 base from J, with 5 bases between. Germline CDR1 and CDR2: WSHSY and SAAADI. The CDR3 loop is CASVGNTEAFF. DNA for the CDR3: TGCGCCAGCGTCGGGAACACTGAAGCTTTCTTT.

In its sample, this clone was seen a few times. The chain carries TRBV7-9 and TRBJ2-3, with 13 bases identical to TRBD2. The CDR3 has 17 amino acids. Per germline, CDR1 SEHNR and CDR2 FQNEAQ (reference sequence). The ends lost 4 bases at V and 1 base at J; junction bases unmatched: 5. CDR3 protein: CASSSPGLAGGTDTQYF. CDR3 nucleotides: TGTGCCAGCAGCTCCCCCGGACTAGCGGGGGGCACAGATACGCAGTATTTT.

The chain links TRBV7-3 to TRBJ2-5, with 14 positions matching TRBD2. The V gene end was trimmed by 3 bases and the J gene end by 4 bases; junction bases not matched to a gene: 10. This CDR3 region has 18 residues. Germline V gives CDR1 SGHTA, CDR2 FQGTGA. CDR3 sequence: CASSLGTSGRGLAETQYF. DNA for the CDR3: TGTGCCAGCAGCTTGGGGACTAGCGGGAGAGGACTGGCAGAGACCCAGTACTTC.

This rearrangement joins TRBV7-2 to TRBJ2-5; tentatively, D is TRBD2 (5 bases). The CDR3 is 15 amino acids. Trimming stripped 2 bases from V and 5 bases from J, with 15 bases between. Germline V gene sequence: CDR1 SGHTA, CDR2 FQGNSA. The CDR3 spells CASSLLAKGGETQYF. In DNA, the CDR3 is TGTGCCAGCAGCTTACTAGCCAAGGGCGGGGAGACCCAGTACTTC.

The V gene is TRBV28, the J gene TRBJ2-7, with TRBD2 matching 8 bases. The germline gives CDR1 MDHEN, CDR2 SYDVKM. The CDR3 extends over 15 amino acids. V shed 6 bases and J 1 base; nucleotides not matched to a gene: 8. The CDR3 DNA reads TGTGCCAGCAGGCGCGGGGGGAGGCCTTCCTACGAGCAGTACTTC. This gives the protein CASRRGGRPSYEQYF. Drawing the rest from reference TRBV28 and TRBJ2-7, the complete variable domain is DVKVTQSSRYLVKRTGEKVFLECVQDMDHENMFWYRQDPGLGLRLIYFSYDVKMKEKGDIPEGYSVSREKKERFSLILESASTNQTSMYLCASRRGGRPSYEQYFGPGTRLTVT.

Only one count was recorded for this clone. V and J are TRBV7-9 and TRBJ2-7; 8 bases align to TRBD2. Germline lookup yields CDR1 SEHNR and CDR2 FQNEAQ (reference sequence). The CDR3 is 15 amino acids. V lost 3 bases and J lost 6; bases outside the gene matches: 10. The CDR3 DNA sequence: TGTGCCAGCAGCTTGTGGACGGGACTAGAAGTCGAGCAGTACTTC. Translated: CASSLWTGLEVEQYF.

This clone was detected once. V and J are TRBV5-1 and TRBJ2-3, with a possible D match to TRBD2 (5 bases). V gave up 6 bases and J gave up 1 base, with 6 bases separating them. Germline V gene lookup returns CDR1 SGHRS and CDR2 YFSETQ. The CDR3 covers 12 residues. In nucleotides, the CDR3 is TGCGCCAGCAACGGGGGCACAGATACGCAGTATTTT. Its protein product is CASNGGTDTQYF.